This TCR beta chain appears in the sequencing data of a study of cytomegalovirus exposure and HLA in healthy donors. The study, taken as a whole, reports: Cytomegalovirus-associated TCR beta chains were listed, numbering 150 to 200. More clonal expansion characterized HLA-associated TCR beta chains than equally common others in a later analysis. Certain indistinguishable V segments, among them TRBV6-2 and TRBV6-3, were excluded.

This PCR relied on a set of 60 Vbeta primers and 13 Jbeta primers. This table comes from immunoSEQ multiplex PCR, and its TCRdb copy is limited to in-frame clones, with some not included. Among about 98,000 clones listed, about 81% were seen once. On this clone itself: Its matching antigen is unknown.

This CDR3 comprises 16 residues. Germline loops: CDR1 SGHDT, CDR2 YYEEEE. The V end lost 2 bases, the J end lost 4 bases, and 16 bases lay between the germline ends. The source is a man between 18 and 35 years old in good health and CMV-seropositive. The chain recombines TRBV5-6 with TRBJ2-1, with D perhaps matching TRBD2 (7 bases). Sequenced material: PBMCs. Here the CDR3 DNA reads TGTGCCAGCAGCTTTGGGGGGGGGACAAGATACAATGAGCAGTTCTTC. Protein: CASSFGGGTRYNEQFF.